These 20 T cell receptor beta chains share one sample of origin, sequenced in a study of cytomegalovirus exposure and HLA in healthy donors. The study ran its PCR with 60 Vbeta and 13 Jbeta primers. Sequencing used immunoSEQ multiplex PCR; TCRdb keeps in-frame clones, though not all of them. In the table there are under 200,000 clones, approximately 80% of which are singletons. The sequencing sample was made of PBMCs. The receptors originated from a woman aged 45-59 years in good health and CMV-seropositive.

The rearrangement links TRBV15 to TRBJ1-1, with a possible D match to TRBD1 (6 bases). The V end was cut by 0 bases, the J end by 6 bases, with 14 bases between. CDR3 length: 15 residues. The germline CDR1 and CDR2 sequences are LNHNV and YYDKDF (reference sequence). CDR3 residues: CATSREIQGRAEAFF. The CDR3 DNA is TGTGCCACCAGCAGAGAAATACAGGGAAGGGCTGAAGCTTTCTTT.

This chain connects TRBV5-5 to TRBJ2-7, with D unclear. The CDR3 loop spans 14 amino acids. The V gene lost 5 bases and the J gene lost 2 bases, with 14 bases spanning the gap. In germline, CDR1 is SGHKS, CDR2 YYEKEE (reference sequence). The CDR3 DNA reads as TGTGCCAGCAGTCGTGACACGGCCGCCTACGAGCAGTACTTC. Protein sequence: CASSRDTAAYEQYF.

The CDR3 bases are TGTGCCAGCACACATGGGGGCGGGAGGGGCAATGAGCAGTTCTTC. It translates to CASTHGGGRGNEQFF. The chain is built from TRBV28 and TRBJ2-1; 9 nucleotides match TRBD2. The V and J ends lost 7 bases and 6 bases, in that order; junction bases with no gene match: 10. This CDR3 is built from 15 residues. The germline gives CDR1 MDHEN, CDR2 SYDVKM.

The rearrangement uses TRBV11-3 and TRBJ2-2, with D hard to call. Germline CDR1 reads SGHNT; CDR2 reads YENEEA. Between the trimmed V and J ends, which lost 5 bases and 0 bases, there was a span of 10 bases. There are 15 residues in the CDR3. CDR3 nucleotide sequence: TGTGCCAGCAGCCCAGAATTAACGAACACCGGGGAGCTGTTTTTT. It specifies CASSPELTNTGELFF.

The chain is built from TRBV6-6 and TRBJ1-1, with a possible D match to TRBD1 (6 bases). CDR1 and CDR2 (germline): MNHNY, SVGAGI (reference sequence). This CDR3 comprises 16 residues. V was shortened by 6 bases and J by 2 bases, with 19 bases between the two germline ends. For the CDR3, the DNA is TGTGCCAGCAGCACCATCGGCGGGGGCGGAAACACTGAAGCTTTCTTT. As protein: CASSTIGGGGNTEAFF.

The chain combines TRBV19 with TRBJ1-5; TRBD1 matches at 7 bases. This CDR3 contains 14 residues. Germline V gene lookup returns CDR1 LNHDA and CDR2 SQIVND (reference sequence). With V trimmed by 7 bases and J by 6 bases, 9 bases remained unmatched. The CDR3 loop reads CASNRQGVSQPQHF. The CDR3 region has the DNA TGTGCCAGTAATCGACAGGGAGTTAGTCAGCCCCAGCATTTT.

This clone was seen once. The J gene is TRBJ2-5, the V gene TRBV13, with TRBD1 matching over 7 bases. The CDR3 totals 16 residues. Germline V gene lookup returns CDR1 PRHDT and CDR2 FYEKMQ (reference sequence). The V segment lost 0 bases and the J segment 2 bases; nucleotides outside the gene matches: 6. The CDR3 DNA sequence: TGTGCCAGCAGCTTAGGGGACAGGTTCGCACAAGAGACCCAGTACTTC. This translates into CASSLGDRFAQETQYF.

This rearrangement joins TRBV19 to TRBJ1-1; possibly TRBD1 for D (5 bases). The CDR3 loop spans 14 amino acids. The germline V gene has CDR1 LNHDA and CDR2 SQIVND (reference sequence). With 3 bases removed from V and 2 bases from J, the gap between germline ends came to 10 bases. The CDR3 region is CASSIDSPNTEAFF. The DNA for the CDR3 is TGTGCCAGTAGTATCGACAGCCCCAACACTGAAGCTTTCTTT.

The chain joins TRBV9 to TRBJ2-5; TRBD1 matches 7 bases. The CDR3 extends over 14 amino acids. V gave up 4 bases and J gave up 4 bases; unmatched junction bases: 7. The germline V gene has CDR1 SGDLS and CDR2 YYNGEE. The CDR3 DNA follows: TGTGCCAGCAGCCTCGACCCAGGGGGAGAGACCCAGTACTTC. Its translation: CASSLDPGGETQYF. The complete variable domain, with remaining parts taken from reference TRBV9 and TRBJ2-5, reads DSGVTQTPKHLITATGQRVTLRCSPRSGDLSVYWYQQSLDQGLQFLIQYYNGEERAKGNILERFSAQQFPDLHSELNLSSLELGDSALYFCASSLDPGGETQYFGPGTRLLVL.

This clone was observed a single time. The chain combines TRBV19 with TRBJ2-2, with D perhaps TRBD2 (6 bases). Deletions cut 6 bases from V and 0 bases from J, with 14 bases between. CDR1 LNHDA and CDR2 SQIVND come from the germline V gene (reference sequence). This CDR3 is 16 amino acids long. The CDR3 here is CASSRGAGTNTGELFF. CDR3 coding DNA: TGTGCCAGTAGCCGCGGGGCAGGTACGAACACCGGGGAGCTGTTTTTT. The full variable domain, in which reference TRBV19 and TRBJ2-2 provide the parts outside the CDR3, is DGGITQSPKYLFRKEGQNVTLSCEQNLNHDAMYWYRQDPGQGLRLIYYSQIVNDFQKGDIAEGYSVSREKKESFPLTVTSAQKNPTAFYLCASSRGAGTNTGELFFGEGSRLTVL.

This chain uses TRBV19 with TRBJ2-7; 10 nucleotides agree with TRBD2. Germline loops: CDR1 LNHDA, CDR2 SQIVND (reference sequence). The CDR3 is 15 amino acids. With V trimmed by 7 bases and J by 6 bases, 12 bases remained unmatched. The CDR3 sequence: CASTSGSYLVGEQYF. The CDR3 DNA reads as TGTGCCAGTACTAGCGGGAGCTATTTAGTCGGCGAGCAGTACTTC.

The chain combines TRBV15 with TRBJ2-2; 8 positions agree with TRBD2. The germline V gene encodes CDR1 LNHNV and CDR2 YYDKDF (reference sequence). The length of the CDR3 is 20 residues. Trimming removed 0 bases from V and 0 bases from J; junction bases left unmatched: 12. This CDR3 reads CATSRDLPRLAGPNTGELFF. DNA of the CDR3: TGTGCCACCAGCAGAGATCTTCCCAGGCTAGCGGGCCCGAACACCGGGGAGCTGTTTTTT.

This chain joins TRBV25-1 and TRBJ2-3; TRBD1 aligns across 7 bases. Trimming cost V 6 bases and J 6 bases; bases outside gene matches: 12. The CDR3 contains 15 residues. CDR1 and CDR2 (germline): MGHDK, SYGVNS. The CDR3 DNA reads as TGTGCCAGCAGCGGGGCCCACAGGGGCCAGGATACGCAGTATTTT. It yields the protein CASSGAHRGQDTQYF.

The chain couples TRBV20-1 to TRBJ1-2; a possible D gene is TRBD1 (5 bases). CDR1 and CDR2 (germline): DFQATT, SNEGSKA (reference sequence). The germline V and J ends were trimmed by 7 bases and 6 bases, with 12 bases remaining between them. The CDR3 totals 11 residues. CDR3 region: CSGAGPHGYTF. CDR3 DNA sequence: TGCAGTGGGGCGGGGCCGCATGGCTACACCTTC.

This chain joins TRBV5-1 and TRBJ2-3; TRBD2 matches at 13 bases. CDR1 is SGHRS and CDR2 is YFSETQ in the germline V gene. This CDR3 comprises 17 residues. V dropped 4 bases and J dropped 1; count of bases not matched to a gene: 6. The CDR3 DNA reads TGCGCCAGCAGCGCTGGACTAGCGGGAGTGGGCACAGATACGCAGTATTTT. As protein: CASSAGLAGVGTDTQYF.

This clone has just a few counts. This rearrangement joins TRBV9 to TRBJ1-2; D might be TRBD1 (6 bases). This CDR3 comprises 15 residues. V lost 3 bases, J lost 6 bases, and 18 bases lay in between. Per germline, CDR1 SGDLS and CDR2 YYNGEE. The CDR3 DNA is TGTGCCAGCAGCGCACTAGGGCGGGGGGCCGATGGCTACACCTTC. Its protein is CASSALGRGADGYTF.

This chain connects TRBV27 to TRBJ1-1; TRBD1 is a possible D gene (5 bases). Trimming stripped 4 bases from V and 1 base from J, with 16 bases between. The CDR3 covers 16 residues. In germline, CDR1 is MNHEY, CDR2 SMNVEV (reference sequence). The CDR3 spells CASSSRPGLRNTEAFF. The CDR3 nucleotides are TGTGCCAGCAGTTCGCGCCCGGGACTGAGGAACACTGAAGCTTTCTTT.

The V gene is TRBV30, the J gene TRBJ2-4; D ambiguous. From germline, CDR1 is GTSNPN and CDR2 SVGIG (reference sequence). Trimming removed 0 bases at V and 12 bases at J, with 15 bases between. The CDR3 contains 13 residues. Here the CDR3 DNA reads TGTGCCTGGAGTGTACAGAATTTGGGCAGTCAGTACTTC. Translating gives CAWSVQNLGSQYF.

V and J are TRBV5-4 and TRBJ1-5, with 10 nucleotides matching TRBD1. The CDR3 totals 17 residues. In germline, CDR1 is SGHNT, CDR2 YYREEE (reference sequence). V dropped 2 bases and J dropped 3; count of bases not matched to a gene: 8. The CDR3 DNA reads as TGTGCCAGCAGCTTCGACAGGGGGCATTGTAACAATCAGCCCCAGCATTTT. This encodes CASSFDRGHCNNQPQHF.

This clone appeared a single time. V gene TRBV7-3 combines with J gene TRBJ2-3; TRBD2 aligns across 9 bases. Germline loops: CDR1 SGHTA, CDR2 FQGTGA. The CDR3 is 15 amino acids. J lost 5 bases, V lost 4 bases, and 7 bases had no gene match. The CDR3 sequence: CASSSVAGEGDTQYF. The CDR3 DNA follows: TGTGCCAGCAGCTCCGTAGCGGGAGAGGGAGATACGCAGTATTTT.